Following are 14 T cell receptor beta chains from one sample sequenced in a study of blood T cell repertoires in COVID-19. TCRdb keeps only in-frame clones here, not all; method: immunoSEQ multiplex PCR. The profile shows 250,000 to 350,000 clones, about nine tenths of them singletons. The sample was peripheral blood. The receptors originated from a man younger than 35 with active or convalescent COVID-19.

This rearrangement joins TRBV28 to TRBJ1-2; D is unclear. The CDR3 covers 14 residues. Looked up from germline, CDR1 is MDHEN and CDR2 is SYDVKM. V lost 2 bases and J 2 bases, leaving 9 bases between the germline ends. This CDR3 is CASSLGWANYGYTF. CDR3 bases: TGTGCCAGCAGTTTAGGCTGGGCAAACTATGGCTACACCTTC.

The rearrangement uses TRBV28 and TRBJ1-2; a possible D gene is TRBD1 (6 bases). V gave up 5 bases and J gave up 3 bases, with 16 bases separating them. The CDR3 is 15 residues long. Germline CDR1 reads MDHEN; CDR2 reads SYDVKM. CDR3 sequence reads: CASSTSGGQHYGYTF. CDR3 DNA sequence: TGTGCCAGCAGTACGTCCGGGGGGCAACACTATGGCTACACCTTC.

V gene TRBV25-1 combines with J gene TRBJ2-5; 8 bases fit TRBD1. The CDR3 extends over 16 amino acids. CDR1 and CDR2 (germline): MGHDK, SYGVNS. Germline trimming cut 5 bases from V and 5 bases from J; bases unmatched to any gene: 13. CDR3 DNA sequence: TGTGCCAGCAGTTCCCCTGGACAGGGACTCGATGAGACCCAGTACTTC. It translates to CASSSPGQGLDETQYF.

The chain combines TRBV10-3 with TRBJ1-1; D is unclear. This CDR3 region has 17 residues. The germline CDR1 and CDR2 sequences are ENHRY and SYGVKD. Trimming stripped 4 bases from V and 3 bases from J, with 21 bases between. The CDR3 is CAISAGGRDSFYTEAFF. CDR3 in DNA: TGTGCCATCAGTGCTGGAGGTAGGGATTCTTTTTACACTGAAGCTTTCTTT.

The gene calls are TRBV28 and TRBJ2-5; 16 bases map to TRBD2. Per germline, CDR1 MDHEN and CDR2 SYDVKM. V was pared by 7 bases and J by 7 bases, with 9 bases of the junction left unmatched. The CDR3 is 16 amino acids. The CDR3 sequence is CASTGLAGGLRGTQYF. The CDR3 DNA follows: TGTGCCAGCACGGGACTAGCGGGAGGGCTAAGGGGGACCCAGTACTTC.

This chain connects TRBV10-1 to TRBJ2-5; a weak D match, TRBD1 (5 bases). Trimming cost V 5 bases and J 1 base, with 8 bases left between them. The germline V gene has CDR1 WNHNN and CDR2 SYGVQD (reference sequence). The CDR3 length is 13 residues. This CDR3 is CASSSGLQETQYF. The DNA of the CDR3 is TGCGCCAGCAGTTCAGGGCTCCAAGAGACCCAGTACTTC.

The gene calls are TRBV13 and TRBJ2-7, with TRBD2 matching 10 bases. Germline CDR1 reads PRHDT; CDR2 reads FYEKMQ (reference sequence). Trimming at V came to 3 bases and at J to 3 bases, leaving 8 bases not matched to a gene. This CDR3 comprises 16 residues. The CDR3 region has the DNA TGTGCCAGCAGCTTCAGTCGAAGGACTAGCGGCTACGAGCAGTACTTC. It codes for CASSFSRRTSGYEQYF.

This clone is a singleton in its sample. This chain links TRBV19 with TRBJ1-4, with D possibly being TRBD1 (6 bases). This CDR3 region has 15 residues. Germline V gene lookup returns CDR1 LNHDA and CDR2 SQIVND (reference sequence). V lost 3 bases and J 8 bases, leaving 16 bases between the germline ends. CDR3 nucleotide sequence: TGTGCCAGTAGTATCCTACAGGGTGTCCGCGAAAAACTGTTTTTT. Residues: CASSILQGVREKLFF.

This clone has only one observation. V is TRBV12-3 or TRBV12-4 and J is TRBJ1-1; the match to TRBD1 covers 7 bases. The CDR3 covers 13 residues. V trimming: 6 bases; J trimming: 10 bases; junction bases outside the gene matches: 11. The CDR3 sequence is CASRLRQGLRAFF. CDR3 sequence (DNA): TGTGCCAGCAGACTCCGACAGGGTTTAAGAGCTTTCTTT.

In DNA, the CDR3 is TGTGCCAGCAGTTTCCGACAGGGGGCTGTAGACGAGCAGTACTTC. It yields the protein CASSFRQGAVDEQYF. The chain is built from TRBV28 and TRBJ2-7; 10 bases line up with TRBD1. With V trimmed by 3 bases and J by 5 bases, 7 bases remained unmatched. The germline V gene has CDR1 MDHEN and CDR2 SYDVKM. This CDR3 is 15 amino acids long.

V is TRBV7-2 and J is TRBJ2-3; 9 bases line up with TRBD2. CDR1 is SGHTA, CDR2 FQGNSA, per germline. J lost 2 bases, V lost 1 base, and 1 base had no gene match. This CDR3 contains 15 residues. CDR3: CASSLVAGDTDTQYF. The CDR3 nucleotides are TGTGCCAGCAGCTTAGTAGCGGGAGACACAGATACGCAGTATTTT.

This rearrangement joins TRBV9 to TRBJ1-3; the match to TRBD1 covers 8 bases. CDR3 length equals 14 residues. The ends lost 4 bases at V and 4 bases at J; junction bases unmatched: 4. Per the germline V gene, CDR1 is SGDLS and CDR2 is YYNGEE. Written as DNA, the CDR3 is TGTGCCAGCAGCAAACCAGGGGGCGGAAACACCATATATTTT. This sequence encodes CASSKPGGGNTIYF.

This clone has more than one count but fewer than ten. V is TRBV6-4 and J is TRBJ2-3; 7 nucleotides align to TRBD2. Germline loops: CDR1 MRHNA, CDR2 SNTAGT. The length of the CDR3 is 13 residues. The V segment lost 6 bases and the J segment 2 bases; nucleotides outside the gene matches: 2. The CDR3 bases are TGTGCCAGCAGCCGGGAGGCCACAGATACGCAGTATTTT. Translation: CASSREATDTQYF.

The V call is TRBV2, the J call TRBJ2-7; a weak D match, TRBD2 (6 bases). Germline CDR1 is SNHLY and CDR2 is FYNNEI. CDR3 length: 15 amino acids. The ends were cut back, 6 bases at V and 4 bases at J, with 19 bases in the middle. The CDR3 spells CASSDFGGGDYEQYF. Here the CDR3 DNA reads TGTGCCAGCAGCGATTTTGGGGGAGGCGATTACGAGCAGTACTTC. The full variable domain, its missing parts supplied by reference TRBV2 and TRBJ2-7, is EPEVTQTPSHQVTQMGQEVILRCVPISNHLYFYWYRQILGQKVEFLVSFYNNEISEKSEIFDDQFSVERPDGSNFTLKIRSTKLEDSAMYFCASSDFGGGDYEQYFGPGTRLTVT.